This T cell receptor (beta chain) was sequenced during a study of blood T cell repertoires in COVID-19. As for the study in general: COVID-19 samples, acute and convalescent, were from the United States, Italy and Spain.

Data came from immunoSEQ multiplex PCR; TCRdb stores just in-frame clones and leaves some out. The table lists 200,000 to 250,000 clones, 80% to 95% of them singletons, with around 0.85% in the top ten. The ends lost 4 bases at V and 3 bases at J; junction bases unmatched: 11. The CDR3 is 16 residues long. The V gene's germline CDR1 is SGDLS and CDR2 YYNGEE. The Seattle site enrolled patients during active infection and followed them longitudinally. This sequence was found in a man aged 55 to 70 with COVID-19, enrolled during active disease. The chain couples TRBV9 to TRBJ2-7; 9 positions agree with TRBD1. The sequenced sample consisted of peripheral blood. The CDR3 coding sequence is TGTGCCAGCAGCCCGCGATGGGGACAGGGAATCTACGAGCAGTACTTC. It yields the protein CASSPRWGQGIYEQYF.